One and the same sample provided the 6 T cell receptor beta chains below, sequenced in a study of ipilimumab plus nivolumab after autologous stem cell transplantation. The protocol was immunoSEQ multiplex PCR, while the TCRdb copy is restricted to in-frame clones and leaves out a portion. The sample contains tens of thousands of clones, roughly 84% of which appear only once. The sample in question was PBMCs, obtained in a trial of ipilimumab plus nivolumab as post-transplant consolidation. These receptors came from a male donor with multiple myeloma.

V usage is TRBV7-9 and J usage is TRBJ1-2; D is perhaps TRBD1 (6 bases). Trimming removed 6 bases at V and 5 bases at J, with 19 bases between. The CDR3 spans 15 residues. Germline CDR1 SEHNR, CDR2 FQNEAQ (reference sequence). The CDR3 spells CASSLPAGATYGYTF. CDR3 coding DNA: TGTGCCAGCAGTCTCCCGGCGGGGGCTACATATGGCTACACCTTC.

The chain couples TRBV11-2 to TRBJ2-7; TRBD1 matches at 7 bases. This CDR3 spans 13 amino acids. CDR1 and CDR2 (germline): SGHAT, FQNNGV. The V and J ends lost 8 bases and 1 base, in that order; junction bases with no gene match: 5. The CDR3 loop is CASGAGGSYEQYF. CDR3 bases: TGTGCCAGCGGCGCAGGGGGATCCTACGAGCAGTACTTC.

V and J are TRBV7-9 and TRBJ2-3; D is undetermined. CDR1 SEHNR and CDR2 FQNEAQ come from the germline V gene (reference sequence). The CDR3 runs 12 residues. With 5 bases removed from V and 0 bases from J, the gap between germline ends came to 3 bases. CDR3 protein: CASSRSTDTQYF. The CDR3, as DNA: TGTGCCAGCAGCCGAAGCACAGATACGCAGTATTTT.

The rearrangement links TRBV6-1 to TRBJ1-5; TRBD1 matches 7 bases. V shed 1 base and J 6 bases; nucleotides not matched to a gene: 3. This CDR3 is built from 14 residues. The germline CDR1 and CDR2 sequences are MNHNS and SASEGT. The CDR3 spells CASSEGQGGQPQHF. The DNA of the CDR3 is TGTGCCAGCAGTGAAGGACAGGGTGGTCAGCCCCAGCATTTT.

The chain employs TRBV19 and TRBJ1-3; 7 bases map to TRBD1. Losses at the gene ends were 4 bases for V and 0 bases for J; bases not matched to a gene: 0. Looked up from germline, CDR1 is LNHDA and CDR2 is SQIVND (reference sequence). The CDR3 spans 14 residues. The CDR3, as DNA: TGTGCCAGTAGTAGACAGGGCTCTGGAAACACCATATATTTT. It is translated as CASSRQGSGNTIYF.

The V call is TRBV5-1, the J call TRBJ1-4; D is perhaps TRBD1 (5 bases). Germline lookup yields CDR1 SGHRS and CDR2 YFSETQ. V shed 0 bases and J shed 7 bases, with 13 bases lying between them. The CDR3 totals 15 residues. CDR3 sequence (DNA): TGCGCCAGCAGCTTGGCAACACAGGTCGGTGAAAAACTGTTTTTT. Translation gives CASSLATQVGEKLFF. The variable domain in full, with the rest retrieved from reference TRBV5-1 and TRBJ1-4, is KAGVTQTPRYLIKTRGQQVTLSCSPISGHRSVSWYQQTPGQGLQFLFEYFSETQRNKGNFPGRFSGRQFSNSRSEMNVSTLELGDSALYLCASSLATQVGEKLFFGSGTQLSVL.